The source of this TCR beta chain is a study of blood T cell repertoires in COVID-19. The CDR3 is made up of 12 amino acids. V was clipped by 4 bases and J by 11 bases, with 17 bases between them. Germline CDR1 GTSNPN, CDR2 SVGIG (reference sequence). The table came from immunoSEQ multiplex PCR; TCRdb's copy has only in-frame clones and leaves some out. Altogether under 200,000 clones are present, about 90% being singletons, with the ten largest covering approximately 2.7%. The sample comprised peripheral blood. The sequence was obtained from a man aged 40-49 years with active or convalescent COVID-19. V is TRBV30 and J is TRBJ1-1; D is unclear. As DNA, the CDR3 is TGTGCCTGGAAAGGTCGTGGGCTTCGCGCTTTCTTT. Protein sequence: CAWKGRGLRAFF.